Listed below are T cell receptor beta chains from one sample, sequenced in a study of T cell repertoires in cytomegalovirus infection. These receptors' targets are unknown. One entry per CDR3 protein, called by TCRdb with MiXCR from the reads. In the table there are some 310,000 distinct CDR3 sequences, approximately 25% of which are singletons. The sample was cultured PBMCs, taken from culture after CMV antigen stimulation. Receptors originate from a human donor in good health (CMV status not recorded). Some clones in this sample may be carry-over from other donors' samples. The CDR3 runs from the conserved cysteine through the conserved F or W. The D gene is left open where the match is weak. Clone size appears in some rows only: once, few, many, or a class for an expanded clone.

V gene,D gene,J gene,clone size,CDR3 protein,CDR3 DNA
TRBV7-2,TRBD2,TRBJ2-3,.,CASSFGRWATDTQYF,TGTGCCAGCAGCTTCGGGAGGTGGGCAACAGATACGCAGTATTTT
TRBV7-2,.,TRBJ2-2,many,CASSLHADYTGELFF,TGTGCCAGCAGCTTACATGCAGATTACACCGGGGAGCTGTTTTTT
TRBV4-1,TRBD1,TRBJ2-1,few,CASSLRDRGPYNEQFF,TGCGCCAGCAGCCTCCGGGACAGGGGACCCTACAATGAGCAGTTCTTC
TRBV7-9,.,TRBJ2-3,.,CASSPRTPGPTQYF,TGTGCCAGCAGCCCTCGGACACCCGGGCCCACGCAGTATTTT
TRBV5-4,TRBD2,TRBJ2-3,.,CASSPNPVRGATDTQYF,TGTGCCAGCAGCCCCAACCCTGTGCGGGGGGCAACAGATACGCAGTATTTT
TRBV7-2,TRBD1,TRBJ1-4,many,CASSYSGAGGEKLFF,TGTGCCAGCAGCTACTCGGGGGCAGGGGGTGAAAAACTGTTTTTT
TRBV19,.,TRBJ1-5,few,CASSIVVNQPQHF,TGTGCCAGTAGTATAGTGGTCAATCAGCCCCAGCATTTT
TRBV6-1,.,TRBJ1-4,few,CASRPWEGRSEKLFF,TGTGCCAGCAGGCCGTGGGAGGGCAGGTCTGAAAAACTGTTTTTT
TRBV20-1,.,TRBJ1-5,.,CSARDPGPYSNQPQHF,TGCAGTGCTAGAGATCCGGGGCCCTATAGCAATCAGCCCCAGCATTTT
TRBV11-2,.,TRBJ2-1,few,CASSPASVSYNEQFF,TGTGCCAGCAGCCCCGCTAGCGTATCCTACAATGAGCAGTTCTTC
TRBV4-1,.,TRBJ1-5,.,CASSQDLRAAPQHF,TGCGCCAGCAGCCAAGATCTGAGGGCCGCGCCCCAGCATTTT
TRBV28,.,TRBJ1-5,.,CASSFGDFNQPQHF,TGTGCCAGCAGTTTCGGGGACTTCAATCAGCCCCAGCATTTT
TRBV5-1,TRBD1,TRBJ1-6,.,CASSPGVTGDSPLHF,TGCGCCAGCAGCCCGGGCGTAACAGGGGATTCACCCCTCCACTTT
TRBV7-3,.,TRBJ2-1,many,CASSPGNTFSYNEQFF,TGTGCCAGCAGCCCAGGGAATACTTTCTCCTACAATGAGCAGTTCTTC
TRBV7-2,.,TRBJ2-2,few,CASGPRGNTGELFF,TGTGCCAGCGGGCCCAGGGGTAACACCGGGGAGCTGTTTTTT
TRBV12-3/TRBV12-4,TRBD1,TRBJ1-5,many,CASSPSGQGGQPQHF,TGTGCCAGCAGTCCAAGCGGACAGGGGGGTCAGCCCCAGCATTTT
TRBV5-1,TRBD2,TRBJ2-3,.,CASSLGVTSGRGADTQYF,TGCGCCAGCAGCTTGGGGGTGACTAGCGGGAGAGGCGCAGATACGCAGTATTTT
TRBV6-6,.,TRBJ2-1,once,CASTTALYNEQFF,TGTGCCAGCACTACTGCCCTCTACAATGAGCAGTTCTTC